One sample yielded the 29 T cell receptor beta chains listed below, sequenced in a study of CXCR3-negative and CXCR3-positive naive CD8 T cells. Regarding the study as a whole: Naive cells positive for CXCR3 carried more hydrophobic TRB CDR3s than CXCR3-negative ones.

Their cognate antigens are unknown. UMI-labeled 5' RACE TRB cDNA libraries were prepared from the cells. TCRdb reprocessed the 5' RACE reads and reports one entry per CDR3 protein, with no DNA. The listing records about 63,000 distinct CDR3 sequences. Input material: naive CXCR3+ CD8+ T cells from blood. Stated subset: CD45RO-CCR7+CD27+CD95- naive CD8+ T cells expressing CXCR3 (TNR3+). These receptors all stem from a human donor in good health. Some clones in this sample may be carry-over from other donors' samples.

The chain combines TRBV28 with TRBJ2-1; TCRdb's assignment of TRBD1 cannot be checked, as there is no DNA. Germline CDR1 reads MDHEN; CDR2 reads SYDVKM. The CDR3 sequence is 14 residues long. CDR3 region: CASSLQGTYNEQFF.

This rearrangement joins TRBV4-1 to TRBJ1-1. The CDR3 consists of 14 residues. Germline V gene sequence: CDR1 MGHRA, CDR2 YSYEKL. The CDR3 region is CASSPFGGDTEAFF.

The J gene is TRBJ2-1, the V gene TRBV7-6; the TCRdb call, TRBD1, lacks DNA for checking. CDR3 length equals 15 residues. Germline CDR1 reads SGHVS; CDR2 reads FNYEAQ. The CDR3 protein is CASSFPRQEYNEQFF.

This chain links TRBV2 with TRBJ2-7; TCRdb calls TRBD2, which cannot be checked without DNA. The CDR3 runs to 13 residues. Germline assignment: CDR1 SNHLY and CDR2 FYNNEI. CDR3 region: CASRGVSSYEQYF.

This sequence joins TRBV5-5 and TRBJ1-5; TCRdb's assignment of TRBD1 cannot be checked, as there is no DNA. This CDR3 region has 15 residues. The germline CDR1 and CDR2 sequences are SGHKS and YYEKEE (reference sequence). The chain's CDR3 is CASSLEVQGRWPQHF.

CDR3: CASSLLSQPYEQYF. The chain is built from TRBV27 and TRBJ2-7. This CDR3 spans 14 amino acids. The germline gives CDR1 MNHEY, CDR2 SMNVEV (reference sequence).

The CDR3 is CASRDQETQYF. The chain links TRBV10-3 to TRBJ2-5. Germline V lookup: CDR1 ENHRY, CDR2 SYGVKD. The CDR3 runs 11 residues.

This chain connects TRBV4-1 to TRBJ1-2. Germline CDR1 MGHRA, CDR2 YSYEKL. CDR3 length equals 11 residues. CDR3: CASSYWDGYTF.

J is TRBJ2-3 and V is TRBV4-3; the TCRdb D gene call, TRBD1, has no DNA to confirm it. CDR1 is LGHNA, CDR2 YSLEER, per germline. This CDR3 is 15 amino acids long. The CDR3 protein is CASSQDRGATDTQYF.

This chain joins TRBV28 and TRBJ2-7; no DNA is available, so the TRBD1 call from TCRdb remains unchecked. The CDR3 spans 15 residues. Germline V lookup: CDR1 MDHEN, CDR2 SYDVKM. CDR3 amino acids: CASSQPWDNIYEQYF.

The rearrangement uses TRBV27 and TRBJ2-7; TCRdb picks TRBD2, but there is no DNA to check that call. Germline V gene sequence: CDR1 MNHEY, CDR2 SMNVEV (reference sequence). The CDR3 runs 15 residues. The CDR3 region is CASSSLQRAFYEQYF.

The chain couples TRBV7-9 to TRBJ1-5; the D gene TCRdb calls, TRBD1, cannot be checked with no DNA. This CDR3 contains 14 residues. The germline V gene encodes CDR1 SEHNR and CDR2 FQNEAQ (reference sequence). The CDR3 loop is CASSQGTPNQPQHF.

The gene calls are TRBV6-5 and TRBJ1-2. Germline V lookup: CDR1 MNHEY, CDR2 SVGAGI. The CDR3 is made up of 13 amino acids. CDR3 protein: CASSSEGGGYYTF.

The CDR3 sequence is CASSPGAYSSYNEQFF. The chain combines TRBV5-5 with TRBJ2-1; TCRdb lists TRBD1, though no DNA is available to test this call. CDR1 and CDR2 (germline): SGHKS, YYEKEE (reference sequence). The CDR3 has 16 residues. The entire variable domain, with the rest obtained from reference TRBV5-5 and TRBJ2-1, is as follows: DAGVTQSPTHLIKTRGQQVTLRCSPISGHKSVSWYQQVLGQGPQFIFQYYEKEERGRGNFPDRFSARQFPNYSSELNVNALLLGDSALYLCASSPGAYSSYNEQFFGPGTRLTVL.

The genes are TRBV7-3 and TRBJ2-2; TCRdb indicates TRBD1, and absent DNA this call remains unverified. This CDR3 contains 15 residues. Per the germline V gene, CDR1 is SGHTA and CDR2 is FQGTGA. CDR3 in amino acids: CASSSGQTNTGELFF.

The rearrangement uses TRBV6-2 or TRBV6-3 and TRBJ2-3; TCRdb calls TRBD2, which cannot be checked without DNA. CDR3 length: 15 amino acids. Germline CDR1 is MNHEY and CDR2 is SVGEGT. The CDR3 sequence is CASRLLAGDTDTQYF.

The chain links TRBV6-6 to TRBJ2-5. In germline, CDR1 is MNHNY, CDR2 SVGAGI (reference sequence). The CDR3 spans 15 residues. CDR3 loop: CASSYSLTSQETQYF.

The J gene is TRBJ2-7, the V gene TRBV29-1; TCRdb calls TRBD1, which cannot be checked without DNA. Germline CDR1 and CDR2: SQVTM and ANQGSEA. This CDR3 comprises 12 residues. The CDR3 region is CSVGAGSGEQYF.

This chain links TRBV7-9 with TRBJ2-5; TCRdb calls TRBD2, which cannot be checked without DNA. The CDR3 contains 16 residues. Germline-derived CDR1 and CDR2 are SEHNR and FQNEAQ (reference sequence). The CDR3 spells CASSLFHGREEETQYF. Looking up the rest from reference TRBV7-9 and TRBJ2-5 gives the full variable domain: DTGVSQNPRHKITKRGQNVTFRCDPISEHNRLYWYRQTLGQGPEFLTYFQNEAQLEKSRLLSDRFSAERPKGSFSTLEIQRTEQGDSAMYLCASSLFHGREEETQYFGPGTRLLVL.

The genes are TRBV29-1 and TRBJ1-2; TCRdb lists TRBD1, though no DNA is available to test this call. This CDR3 has 14 amino acids. Germline CDR1 and CDR2: SQVTM and ANQGSEA. CDR3 region: CSVHSGATFPGYTF.

V is TRBV3-1 and J is TRBJ2-1; lacking DNA, the TRBD2 call made by TCRdb goes unchecked. The CDR3 extends over 18 amino acids. Germline values: CDR1 LGHDT, CDR2 YNNKEL (reference sequence). CDR3 region: CASSLHSKPLDSYNEQFF.

The V and J genes are TRBV29-1 and TRBJ2-7; TCRdb's D call, TRBD2, is unchecked because there is no DNA. Germline CDR1 reads SQVTM; CDR2 reads ANQGSEA. There are 13 residues in the CDR3. Here the CDR3 reads CSVEVAGVGEQYF.

The chain is built from TRBV9 and TRBJ2-1; absent DNA, TCRdb's TRBD2 call cannot be checked. Germline-derived CDR1 and CDR2 are SGDLS and YYNGEE. The CDR3 spans 16 residues. This CDR3 reads CASSSSFSGRNNEQFF.

The chain uses TRBV20-1 and TRBJ2-1; without DNA, the TCRdb call of TRBD1 cannot be checked. CDR1 and CDR2 (germline): DFQATT, SNEGSKA (reference sequence). The CDR3 loop spans 17 amino acids. CDR3 sequence: CSARDPGTPKVEEEQFF.

This chain uses TRBV29-1 with TRBJ2-7; TCRdb returns TRBD2, unconfirmable since there is no DNA. Per the germline V gene, CDR1 is SQVTM and CDR2 is ANQGSEA. CDR3 length: 13 residues. The CDR3 reads CSVGLDLMPEQYF.

The V call is TRBV14, the J call TRBJ1-6. The CDR3 covers 14 residues. Per the germline V gene, CDR1 is SGHDN and CDR2 is FVKESK. The CDR3 spells CASSQIDGWSPLHF.

This sequence joins TRBV5-6 and TRBJ2-1; as DNA is missing, the TRBD1 call by TCRdb cannot be tested. The germline gives CDR1 SGHDT, CDR2 YYEEEE. CDR3 length equals 14 residues. The chain's CDR3 is CASSLTGAWNEQFF.

V and J are TRBV28 and TRBJ2-7. The CDR3 is made up of 13 amino acids. Germline V gene data show CDR1 as MDHEN and CDR2 as SYDVKM. The CDR3 here is CASGRGGAYEQYF.

V is TRBV5-1 and J is TRBJ2-1. CDR1 and CDR2 (germline): SGHRS, YFSETQ. The CDR3 loop spans 16 amino acids. The CDR3 protein is CASRVTEGFYYNEQFF.